The 8 T cell receptor beta chains below all came from one sample that was sequenced in a study of blood T cell repertoires in COVID-19. Sequencing was performed with immunoSEQ multiplex PCR; in TCRdb, only in-frame clones are kept and a portion is missing. The repertoire includes about 310,000 clones, roughly 91% of them detected once, and 1% sits in the top ten. Specimen: peripheral blood. The receptors derive from a man aged 50-59 years with active or convalescent COVID-19.

The gene calls are TRBV4-2 and TRBJ2-1; 10 bases map to TRBD2. The ends lost 5 bases at V and 6 bases at J; junction bases unmatched: 7. CDR1 LGHNA and CDR2 YNFKEQ come from the germline V gene. The CDR3 loop spans 15 amino acids. The DNA for the CDR3 is TGTGCCAGCAGCTCTAGCGGGAGAGGGAGCAATGAGCAGTTCTTC. It is translated as CASSSSGRGSNEQFF.

The rearrangement joins TRBV28 to TRBJ1-1, with D uncertain. Germline V gives CDR1 MDHEN, CDR2 SYDVKM. The CDR3 length is 13 residues. V lost 7 bases to trimming and J lost 0 bases, with 9 bases between them. CDR3 region: CASMSFMNTEAFF. CDR3 DNA: TGTGCCAGCATGAGCTTTATGAACACTGAAGCTTTCTTT.

The rearrangement uses TRBV6-1 and TRBJ1-2, with D perhaps TRBD1 (5 bases). CDR1 is MNHNS and CDR2 is SASEGT in the germline V gene. This CDR3 has 14 amino acids. Trimming stripped 0 bases from V and 7 bases from J, with 12 bases between. CDR3 protein: CASSEAQDNVGYTF. The CDR3 nucleotides read TGTGCCAGCAGTGAAGCGCAGGACAACGTTGGCTACACCTTC.

The V and J genes are TRBV11-2 and TRBJ1-6, with TRBD1 as a possible D gene (6 bases). CDR3 size: 15 residues. V was trimmed by 5 bases and J by 4 bases, leaving 12 bases between them. CDR1 SGHAT and CDR2 FQNNGV come from the germline V gene. The CDR3 spells CASSAQGGYNSPLHF. The CDR3 DNA follows: TGTGCCAGCAGCGCACAGGGTGGGTATAATTCACCCCTCCACTTT.

V is TRBV30 and J is TRBJ1-3, with D possibly being TRBD1 (5 bases). The V end was cut by 2 bases, the J end by 0 bases, with 8 bases between. CDR1 is GTSNPN, CDR2 SVGIG, per germline (reference sequence). CDR3 length equals 14 residues. CDR3 coding DNA: TGTGCCTGGAGTTGGAGGGGCTCTGGAAACACCATATATTTT. Translated, it gives CAWSWRGSGNTIYF. Complete variable domain (other parts from reference TRBV30 and TRBJ1-3): SQTIHQWPATLVQPVGSPLSLECTVEGTSNPNLYWYRQAAGRGLQLLFYSVGIGQISSEVPQNLSASRPQDRQFILSSKKLLLSDSGFYLCAWSWRGSGNTIYFGEGSWLTVV.

J is TRBJ2-5 and V is TRBV3-1 (or the pseudogene TRBV3-2); a possible D gene is TRBD2 (6 bases). The CDR3 is made up of 13 amino acids. With 5 bases removed from V and 9 bases from J, the gap between germline ends came to 16 bases. Germline loops: CDR1 LGHDT, CDR2 YNNKEL (reference sequence). CDR3 nucleotide sequence: TGTGCCAGCAGCAAGGGGCGGGAAGGGGCCCAGTACTTC. It encodes CASSKGREGAQYF.

The chain uses TRBV7-9 and TRBJ2-2; possibly TRBD1 for D (5 bases). V shed 4 bases and J shed 2 bases, with 14 bases lying between them. This CDR3 spans 16 amino acids. Germline V lookup: CDR1 SEHNR, CDR2 FQNEAQ (reference sequence). CDR3 region: CASSSQGLENTGELFF. The CDR3 DNA follows: TGTGCCAGCAGCTCCCAGGGTCTCGAAAACACCGGGGAGCTGTTTTTT.

Written as DNA, the CDR3 is TGTGCCATCAGTGATGCAGGGGGCTATGGCTACACCTTC. This gives the protein CAISDAGGYGYTF. The chain joins TRBV10-3 to TRBJ1-2; 7 positions agree with TRBD1. The germline CDR1 and CDR2 sequences are ENHRY and SYGVKD. The ends lost 3 bases at V and 4 bases at J; junction bases unmatched: 2. This CDR3 contains 13 residues.